The next 27 T cell receptor beta chains were all read from a single sample in a study of blood T cell repertoires in COVID-19. The table came from immunoSEQ multiplex PCR; TCRdb's copy has only in-frame clones and leaves some out. Of under 300,000 clones listed, roughly 84% were seen once; the top ten hold over 1.3%. The sequenced material came from peripheral blood. These receptors all stem from a human donor with COVID-19, enrolled during active disease. The donor label of this sample is uncertain.

The chain employs TRBV10-3 and TRBJ2-1; D gene unclear. The CDR3 extends over 11 amino acids. The V and J ends lost 8 bases and 4 bases respectively, with 6 bases between them. Germline V lookup: CDR1 ENHRY, CDR2 SYGVKD. The CDR3 bases are TGTGCCATCGAGGTGTACAATGAGCAGTTCTTC. As protein: CAIEVYNEQFF.

The gene calls are TRBV5-4 and TRBJ1-3; 11 positions match TRBD1. V dropped 4 bases and J dropped 1; count of bases not matched to a gene: 4. The CDR3 is 16 amino acids. Germline V gives CDR1 SGHNT, CDR2 YYREEE (reference sequence). The CDR3 reads CASSPGTGGSGNTIYF. The CDR3 nucleotides read TGTGCCAGCAGCCCCGGGACAGGGGGATCTGGAAACACCATATATTTT.

This clone was seen more than once but under ten times. This chain joins TRBV5-5 and TRBJ2-5, with D unresolved. The CDR3 has 15 residues. The V end lost 1 base, the J end lost 0 bases, and 10 bases lay between the germline ends. From germline, CDR1 is SGHKS and CDR2 YYEKEE (reference sequence). CDR3 loop: CASSLLASDQETQYF. CDR3 nucleotides: TGTGCCAGCAGCTTGTTAGCCAGTGACCAAGAGACCCAGTACTTC.

The CDR3 coding sequence is TGTGCCAGCAGTTTACCAGGGGGCGAATATGGCTACACCTTC. Its protein product is CASSLPGGEYGYTF. This rearrangement joins TRBV28 to TRBJ1-2, with 8 bases aligning to TRBD1. The germline gives CDR1 MDHEN, CDR2 SYDVKM. The CDR3 extends over 14 amino acids. Losses at the gene ends were 2 bases for V and 5 bases for J; bases not matched to a gene: 4.

The chain couples TRBV6-5 to TRBJ2-2; possibly TRBD1 for D (6 bases). CDR3 size: 14 residues. Germline lookup yields CDR1 MNHEY and CDR2 SVGAGI. With 5 bases removed from V and 4 bases from J, the gap between germline ends came to 11 bases. Here the CDR3 reads CASSIDRSTGELFF. The CDR3 DNA reads as TGTGCCAGCAGTATAGACAGGTCCACCGGGGAGCTGTTTTTT.

The rearrangement links TRBV5-4 to TRBJ1-1, with a possible D match to TRBD1 (6 bases). V gave up 4 bases and J gave up 0 bases, with 16 bases separating them. CDR3 length: 16 residues. CDR1 is SGHNT, CDR2 YYREEE, per germline (reference sequence). The CDR3 region has the DNA TGTGCCAGCAGCCCGGGGTCAGGGGCCCTGAACACTGAAGCTTTCTTT. Translating gives CASSPGSGALNTEAFF.

The sample holds a few counts of this clone. This chain uses TRBV5-1 with TRBJ1-1, with D perhaps TRBD1 (6 bases). CDR3 length equals 14 residues. Germline CDR1 SGHRS, CDR2 YFSETQ. Trimming removed 0 bases at V and 8 bases at J, with 14 bases between. For the CDR3, the DNA is TGCGCCAGCAGCTTGGAACAGGGAACGTGGGAAGCTTTCTTT. Amino acid sequence: CASSLEQGTWEAFF.

The gene calls are TRBV27 and TRBJ2-7; D is undetermined. The CDR3 has 14 amino acids. Per germline, CDR1 MNHEY and CDR2 SMNVEV (reference sequence). V was cut by 2 bases and J by 5 bases, with 13 bases left in between. The CDR3: CASSLERPEHEQYF. CDR3 bases: TGTGCCAGCAGTTTAGAGCGCCCCGAGCACGAGCAGTACTTC.

The rearrangement uses TRBV27 and TRBJ1-4; D is uncertain. The CDR3 runs to 15 residues. V gave up 3 bases and J gave up 5 bases, with 13 bases separating them. The germline V gene encodes CDR1 MNHEY and CDR2 SMNVEV (reference sequence). The CDR3 DNA follows: TGTGCCAGCAGTTTTGGGCTCGGCTTCAATGAAAAACTGTTTTTT. This sequence encodes CASSFGLGFNEKLFF.

This chain joins TRBV18 and TRBJ1-1; 7 nucleotides line up with TRBD1. V lost 4 bases, J lost 1 base, and 9 bases stayed unmatched. The germline V gene has CDR1 KGHSH and CDR2 LQKENI. There are 16 residues in the CDR3. CDR3 DNA: TGTGCCAGCTCACTCTTTGCCGGGACAGCGAACACTGAAGCTTTCTTT. Its protein is CASSLFAGTANTEAFF. Based on the CDR3 plus reference TRBV18 and TRBJ1-1, the full variable domain is NAGVMQNPRHLVRRRGQEARLRCSPMKGHSHVYWYRQLPEEGLKFMVYLQKENIIDESGMPKERFSAEFPKEGPSILRIQQVVRGDSAAYFCASSLFAGTANTEAFFGQGTRLTVV.

The V gene is TRBV19, the J gene TRBJ2-6; D is undetermined. The CDR3 consists of 16 residues. Trimming stripped 3 bases from V and 0 bases from J, with 9 bases between. Germline assignment: CDR1 LNHDA and CDR2 SQIVND (reference sequence). In DNA form, the CDR3 reads TGTGCCAGTAGTATGTCAGGAAGCTCTGGGGCCAACGTCCTGACTTTC. This encodes CASSMSGSSGANVLTF.

The sample holds a few counts of this clone. The J gene is TRBJ2-7, the V gene TRBV28, with 9 nucleotides matching TRBD1. The CDR3 spans 14 residues. V was clipped by 0 bases and J by 3 bases; unmatched bases: 0. Germline assignment: CDR1 MDHEN and CDR2 SYDVKM. The CDR3 spells CASSLWGQGYEQYF. In DNA, the CDR3 is TGTGCCAGCAGTTTATGGGGACAGGGCTACGAGCAGTACTTC.

V and J are TRBV7-3 and TRBJ2-3; 7 bases map to TRBD1. This CDR3 spans 16 amino acids. Germline CDR1 SGHTA, CDR2 FQGTGA. Germline trimming cut 2 bases from V and 0 bases from J; bases unmatched to any gene: 5. The CDR3 nucleotides read TGTGCCAGCAGCTTACGGGGACAGCCTAGCACAGATACGCAGTATTTT. Protein product: CASSLRGQPSTDTQYF.

To note about this clone: Other DNA sequences from this sample encode an identical CDR3 as well. The chain has TRBV3-1 (or the pseudogene TRBV3-2) and TRBJ1-5; D gene ambiguous. The V gene lost 0 bases and the J gene lost 3 bases, with 3 bases spanning the gap. Germline V gene lookup returns CDR1 LGHDT and CDR2 YNNKEL (reference sequence). This CDR3 spans 13 amino acids. CDR3 region: CASSQDVNQPQHF. DNA for the CDR3: TGTGCCAGCAGCCAAGACGTCAATCAGCCCCAGCATTTT.

CDR3 sequence reads: CATSDLDRPGGYGYTF. CDR3 DNA sequence: TGTGCCACCAGTGACCTTGACAGGCCCGGCGGCTATGGCTACACCTTC. This chain joins TRBV24-1 and TRBJ1-2; D may be TRBD1 (6 bases). The germline CDR1 and CDR2 sequences are KGHDR and SFDVKD. The germline V and J ends were trimmed by 4 bases and 4 bases, with 18 bases remaining between them. The CDR3 runs 16 residues.

The J gene is TRBJ1-5, the V gene TRBV6-6; a weak D match, TRBD1 (5 bases). The CDR3 length is 14 residues. The germline V gene has CDR1 MNHNY and CDR2 SVGAGI (reference sequence). V was shortened by 6 bases and J by 5 bases, with 14 bases between the two germline ends. CDR3 amino acids: CASRAVGGDQPQHF. The CDR3 bases are TGTGCCAGCAGGGCGGTGGGAGGGGATCAGCCCCAGCATTTT.

This clone has a handful of counts. The chain uses TRBV28 and TRBJ1-2; a possible D gene is TRBD1 (5 bases). V was clipped by 3 bases and J by 2 bases, with 7 bases between them. Germline CDR1 reads MDHEN; CDR2 reads SYDVKM. This CDR3 region has 13 residues. The CDR3 loop reads CASSLGGNYGYTF. For the CDR3, the DNA is TGTGCCAGCAGTTTGGGGGGAAACTATGGCTACACCTTC.

V and J are TRBV18 and TRBJ1-5, with 7 bases identical to TRBD1. This CDR3 has 18 amino acids. CDR1 and CDR2 from the germline V gene are KGHSH and LQKENI. The V segment lost 3 bases and the J segment 1 base; nucleotides outside the gene matches: 12. CDR3 loop: CASSPIGTAGTSNQPQHF. DNA for the CDR3: TGTGCCAGCTCACCTATTGGGACAGCTGGAACAAGCAATCAGCCCCAGCATTTT.

The chain carries TRBV19 and TRBJ2-1; 8 bases agree with TRBD1. Losses at the gene ends were 5 bases for V and 9 bases for J; bases not matched to a gene: 15. The CDR3 has 16 residues. Germline V gene lookup returns CDR1 LNHDA and CDR2 SQIVND (reference sequence). The CDR3 DNA reads TGTGCCAGTAGTCTTTCGGACAGGGCTATAGGGACTGAGCAGTTCTTC. Translated: CASSLSDRAIGTEQFF.

The V and J genes are TRBV24-1 and TRBJ2-1; TRBD2 aligns across 8 bases. The junction had 4 bases not matched to a gene; V was cut back by 6 bases and J by 1 base. This CDR3 spans 15 amino acids. Germline V gives CDR1 KGHDR, CDR2 SFDVKD. The chain's CDR3 is CATSRSGVSYNEQFF. CDR3 nucleotide sequence: TGTGCCACCAGTCGTAGCGGGGTTTCCTACAATGAGCAGTTCTTC.

This chain joins TRBV19 and TRBJ1-6, with TRBD1 identical over 7 bases. V shed 8 bases, J shed 9 bases, and the junction held 7 bases outside the gene matches. The CDR3 is made up of 13 amino acids. Germline CDR1 is LNHDA and CDR2 is SQIVND (reference sequence). CDR3: CASGQGVGSPLHF. The CDR3 nucleotides read TGTGCCAGTGGTCAGGGGGTGGGTTCACCCCTCCACTTT.

This clone showed up just once. The genes are TRBV7-9 and TRBJ1-1; 8 bases fit TRBD1. Germline trimming cut 5 bases from V and 0 bases from J; bases unmatched to any gene: 14. CDR3 length: 18 residues. Germline lookup yields CDR1 SEHNR and CDR2 FQNEAQ (reference sequence). The CDR3 spells CASSPHRGQGRLNTEAFF. CDR3 in DNA: TGTGCCAGCAGCCCTCACCGCGGACAGGGAAGACTGAACACTGAAGCTTTCTTT.

The gene calls are TRBV28 and TRBJ2-2; 8 nucleotides align to TRBD1. Losses at the gene ends were 2 bases for V and 6 bases for J; bases not matched to a gene: 5. The CDR3 contains 15 residues. Germline V gene data show CDR1 as MDHEN and CDR2 as SYDVKM. The CDR3 reads CASSLGQGAPGELFF. The CDR3 region has the DNA TGTGCCAGCAGTTTAGGGCAGGGGGCACCCGGGGAGCTGTTTTTT. The variable domain in full, with the rest retrieved from reference TRBV28 and TRBJ2-2, is DVKVTQSSRYLVKRTGEKVFLECVQDMDHENMFWYRQDPGLGLRLIYFSYDVKMKEKGDIPEGYSVSREKKERFSLILESASTNQTSMYLCASSLGQGAPGELFFGEGSRLTVL.

The chain recombines TRBV6-5 with TRBJ2-2; D might be TRBD2 (5 bases). From germline, CDR1 is MNHEY and CDR2 SVGAGI. The CDR3 is made up of 11 amino acids. Trimming cost V 11 bases and J 6 bases, with 10 bases left between them. The CDR3 DNA follows: TGTGCCCAAACGGAGGCCGGGGAGCTGTTTTTT. Protein: CAQTEAGELFF.

Remarks on this clone: The sample has other DNA sequences that encode this CDR3 too. The chain joins TRBV7-2 to TRBJ2-2; D is uncertain. V was trimmed by 4 bases and J by 3 bases, leaving 6 bases between them. This CDR3 contains 13 residues. Germline V gene data show CDR1 as SGHTA and CDR2 as FQGNSA. The CDR3 loop is CASSSTDTGELFF. The CDR3 coding sequence is TGTGCCAGCAGCTCCACTGACACCGGGGAGCTGTTTTTT.

This chain connects TRBV14 to TRBJ2-3; TRBD2 is a possible D gene (5 bases). Germline V gives CDR1 SGHDN, CDR2 FVKESK. The CDR3 is made up of 16 amino acids. V lost 1 base and J 4 bases, leaving 15 bases between the germline ends. In DNA, the CDR3 is TGTGCCAGCAGCCAAGTGGGAGTCCTCGGCGCAGATACGCAGTATTTT. This sequence encodes CASSQVGVLGADTQYF.

The chain employs TRBV7-9 and TRBJ1-2; TRBD1 matches at 8 bases. With V trimmed by 4 bases and J by 2 bases, 9 bases remained unmatched. Germline V lookup: CDR1 SEHNR, CDR2 FQNEAQ (reference sequence). The CDR3 runs to 16 residues. The CDR3 reads CASSSFPGTGNYGYTF. The CDR3 DNA reads TGTGCCAGCAGCTCTTTTCCCGGGACAGGCAACTATGGCTACACCTTC.